Listed below are T cell receptor beta chains from one sample, sequenced in a study of shared clonotypes between healthy human individuals. The protocol was immunoSEQ multiplex PCR, while the TCRdb copy is restricted to in-frame clones and leaves out a portion. The data show around 300,000 clones, with 80% to 90% seen just once and around 15% held by the top ten. Source material: memory CD8+ T cells sorted from blood. All receptors come from a man younger than 35 in good health. CDR3s include the opening cysteine and the closing phenylalanine or tryptophan. A D gene is named only where the DNA matches it firmly. Clone size appears in some rows only: once, few, many, or a class for an expanded clone.

clone_size j_call d_call v_call cdr3_aa
- TRBJ2-5 - TRBV11-2 CASSHQTSAQETQYF
- TRBJ1-1 - TRBV4-3 CASSQFGTEAFF
medium-sized TRBJ1-6 - TRBV7-9 CASSSGFTNSPLHF
many TRBJ1-1 - TRBV30 CAWSVRWAGRRGTEAFF
- TRBJ1-1 - TRBV6-5 CASSYSSGEAFF
once TRBJ2-1 TRBD2 TRBV2 CASSGLAGDNEQFF
- TRBJ2-7 - TRBV14 CASSQAAMSSYEQYF
- - - TRBV29-1 CSVTTGSSYEQYF
- TRBJ2-7 - TRBV7-2 CASSLGRGNEQYF
once TRBJ2-7 - TRBV27 CASSPTLGGYEQYF
- TRBJ2-3 TRBD1 TRBV2 CASSGQGAWDTQYF
once TRBJ1-2 - TRBV27 CASSSGNYGYTF
- TRBJ2-2 - TRBV7-9 CASSDNWPGELFF
- TRBJ2-7 - TRBV7-9 CASSPGQGNEQYF
- TRBJ2-1 - TRBV7-8 CASSHDPSWNEQFF
- TRBJ2-1 TRBD1 TRBV4-1 CASSQEFWRQGVYNEQFF
- TRBJ2-7 - TRBV21-1 CASSKGGYSYEQYF